Given below is one TCR beta chain in context. The table lists this clone with a count of one. There is no known antigen for this receptor. Base qualities are not provided; no much larger clone lies one nucleotide away. This entry belongs to a study of cytomegalovirus exposure and HLA in healthy donors (dated by TCRdb to about 2017). The study in broad terms: An earlier analysis of 587 of the donors reported roughly 300 Gb of sequence data and around 100 million unique TCR beta sequences obtained from about 179 million T cells. Alongside the repertoire data, information on donor age, sex, ethnicity and CMV serostatus was compiled. Among roughly 370 genotyped donors of the cohort, an average of 235,054 unique TCR beta nucleotide sequences were sequenced per donor, about a sixth of them non-productive. All discovery cohort repertoires had been generated on a single sequencing platform. About five DR-DQ haplotypes were treated as single units for association and clustering because of strong linkage in the cohort. A later genetic analysis used genome-wide SNP genotypes for about 65% of the 666 donors, treating that subset as a discovery cohort. A later analysis re-examined previously published TCR beta repertoires from hundreds of donors and added high-resolution HLA genotyping to investigate patterns of TCR occurrence. Along with the approximately 650-subject first cohort, a separate validation cohort of over a hundred different subjects was used. HLA typing covered class I and class II loci at four-digit resolution. The number of donors typed differed by locus, with roughly 620-640 for A, B, C, DRB1 and DQB1, more than 500 for DQA1, approximately 570 for DPA1, and around 450 for DPB1. The study was designed to test whether signatures of past pathogen exposure could be identified by cataloging public T cell receptors. Rather than using new phenotypic data, the later analysis identified candidate immune exposures from TCR beta sequences and from how often those sequences occurred across donors. Among the roughly 390 genotyped donors, approximately 77% belonged to the genetic ancestry cluster associated with self-reported Caucasian donors. The T cell repertoires of several hundred subjects were profiled by immunosequencing and related to cytomegalovirus serostatus. The study combined high-throughput TCR immunosequencing, statistical association of individual TCRs with disease status, and machine learning to predict cytomegalovirus infection status. An early release covering 550 to 700 HLA-typed donors comprised roughly 300 gigabases of sequencing data and tens of millions of unique TCR sequences. An earlier analysis of several hundred of the donors used high-throughput TCR beta sequencing to judge whether each TCR beta V gene segment behaved as functional or pseudogenic. Broader findings and caveats from the paper: Because HLA typing was unavailable for some donors at each locus, only the typed subset was used in association tests. A later analysis associated about 17,000 TCR beta sequences with specific HLA alleles at a false discovery rate of 0.05. Most TCR sequences were observed very rarely across donors, whereas some public TCRs were present in many individuals. Only TCR beta chains were sequenced in this cohort, and the absence of alpha or paired-chain data limited detectable features. It was suggested by the authors that the approach could potentially be generalized to other disease states and immunological phenotypes. A later analysis found that most CMV-associated TCR beta chains appeared HLA-restricted, with HLA associations seemingly driven largely by CMV exposure. According to a later analysis, TCR association rates differed among HLA loci, with DRB1 alleles showing the most associated TCRs and HLA-C alleles showing the fewest. The earlier analysis of fewer than 750 of the donors excluded some 16 rarely observed V segments, including chromosome 9 orphons, because counts were too low. A total of about 180 TCR beta chains were listed by the study as associated with cytomegalovirus. Linkage disequilibrium might explain the correlated functional status among segregating V segments, but an unknown experimental factor could not be ruled out. In an earlier analysis of about 550 of the donors, most TCR beta V segments were observed in productive rearrangements about 87% or about 30% of the time, broadly matching IMGT annotations. A further reported finding was that TCR beta sequences accurately predicted the HLA-A and HLA-B alleles for most subjects in the first cohort. CMV serostatus was the only immune exposure information available for the cohort. A later analysis reported that several top co-occurrence clusters appeared linked to parvovirus B19, influenza, CMV and Epstein-Barr virus. A later genetic analysis associated a missense DCLRE1C variant with V-gene and J-gene trimming of TCR beta chains, and an independent cohort replicated the association. Some IMGT-functional V segments, including TRBV6-2 and TRBV6-3, could not be told apart with the 87-base-pair reads, so those segments were excluded. Assigning TCR associations to individual alleles was difficult when HLA alleles, especially DR and DQ, strongly co-occurred. According to a later genetic analysis, donors in an Asian-associated ancestry cluster had fewer N-insertions in productive TCRs than the approximately 710-donor mean. A cluster of highly shared sequence variants was judged likely to represent a technical artifact of the sequencing pipeline. In vitro tests confirmed that a few of the cytomegalovirus-associated TCR beta chains recognize cytomegalovirus antigens. In a later analysis, HLA-associated TCR beta chains showed more clonal expansion and lower generation probabilities than non-associated chains that were equally common. Cytomegalovirus status was reported to be diagnosed by the classifier with high specificity and sensitivity in both the original and validation cohorts. Roughly uniform sequencing depth across donors was assumed in presence/absence analyses, although this assumption may not hold.

The cohort was made up of 500 to 800 healthy bone marrow donors. Cohort members were all nominally healthy when sampled, although unrecorded immune exposures were likely present. The donor tested CMV seronegative and was one of the 352 seronegative cohort members. Every donor gave a peripheral blood sample, and the peripheral blood mononuclear cells from that sample were used for TCR beta sequencing. Genomic DNA was extracted from the blood cell samples with the Qiagen DNeasy Blood Extraction Kit. Trimming at the junction amounts to 4 bases on V and 3 bases on J, and the germline ends lie 9 bases apart. CDR1 and CDR2, per the germline V gene (reference sequence), are GTSNPN and SVGIG. From cysteine to phenylalanine, the CDR3 is 12 amino acids long. CDR3 DNA is the only sequence kept; it has 36 bases, read in frame from the first base. The library was made by the immunoSEQ multiplex PCR assay. The multiplex PCR relied on a mix of 60 forward primers for TCR Vbeta segments and 13 reverse primers for TCR Jbeta segments. The CDR3 region of rearranged TCR beta genes was amplified from genomic DNA by a multiplex PCR assay. The Illumina HiSeq System was used to sequence the amplified TCR beta libraries as 87-base-pair reads. The original methods were these. Across the 666 repertoires, a later analysis counted roughly 77 million unique TCR beta chains, roughly 11 million of which were shared by at least two donors. A nearest-neighbor algorithm error-corrected the raw reads and collapsed the reads into unique sequences, merging closely related sequences to remove PCR and sequencing errors. CDR3 sequences were aligned to IMGT reference sequences to assign V, D and J gene segments. For a sequence to be retained, a match of at least six nucleotides was required to both a V gene segment and a J gene segment. Rearrangements were classified as productive when the CDR3 lacked stop codons and remained in frame with V and J, and all other rearrangements were classified as non-productive. Following IMGT convention, CDR3 was defined as the stretch from the second conserved V-encoded cysteine to the conserved J-encoded phenylalanine. The earlier analysis of more than 450 of the donors excluded sequences that lacked an unambiguous match to a single V gene segment. In an earlier analysis of almost 600 of the donors, a V segment was called functional when productive rearrangements were above 56.7%, and segregating when the standard deviation between donors exceeded 5%. A statistical classification framework was built for diagnosing cytomegalovirus status from the catalog of TCR beta chain sequences. In a later analysis, V and J genes were assigned by comparing TCR nucleotide sequences against IMGT/GENE-DB human TR gene sequences. The TCRdist pipeline was used in a later analysis to assign CDR3 sequences and most-parsimonious VDJ recombination scenarios. In a later analysis, each TCR beta chain was defined by its CDR3 amino acid sequence together with its V-gene family, and reads without a unique V-gene family were excluded. To address suspected cross-contamination and a sequencing artifact, a later analysis removed 592 highly shared, low-generation-probability nucleotide sequences. In a later analysis, a clonal expansion index for each public chain was calculated from normalized within-repertoire ranks of inferred template counts. In a later analysis, generation probabilities were computed using a VDJ recombination model fitted to out-of-frame rearrangements, and the results were checked against IGoR. A later analysis scored TCR-TCR, TCR-HLA and TCR-CMV co-occurrence with hypergeometric tests, applying a repertoire-size bias correction to TCR pairs. A later analysis estimated false discovery rates by permuting HLA or CMV assignments 20 times. In a later analysis, co-occurring TCRs were grouped using DBSCAN, with TCRdist sequence similarity added in when clustering inside HLA-allele-positive subsets. Repertoires with fewer than 30,000 or more than 120,000 public chains, plus five repertoires with anomalous nucleotide sharing, were excluded from co-occurrence clustering. As stored in TCRdb, this immuneACCESS dataset retains in-frame rearrangements with V and J assigned. A fraction of the clones does not appear; measured against another copy, unresolved V genes explain less than half of the discrepancy, and the remainder lacks a known reason. D and trimming come from the DNA, and the V and J calls and clone size come from that table. For this sample there are around 200,000 clones; roughly 80% appear just once. The ten largest clonotypes hold roughly 2.5% of the sample.

The source is a woman in her thirties or forties in good health and CMV-seronegative. Material: PBMCs. The chain links TRBV30 with TRBJ1-2, with the D gene not confidently named. The DNA sequence is TGTGCCTGGAACCCCGGGGACTATGGCTACACCTTC. This encodes CAWNPGDYGYTF.